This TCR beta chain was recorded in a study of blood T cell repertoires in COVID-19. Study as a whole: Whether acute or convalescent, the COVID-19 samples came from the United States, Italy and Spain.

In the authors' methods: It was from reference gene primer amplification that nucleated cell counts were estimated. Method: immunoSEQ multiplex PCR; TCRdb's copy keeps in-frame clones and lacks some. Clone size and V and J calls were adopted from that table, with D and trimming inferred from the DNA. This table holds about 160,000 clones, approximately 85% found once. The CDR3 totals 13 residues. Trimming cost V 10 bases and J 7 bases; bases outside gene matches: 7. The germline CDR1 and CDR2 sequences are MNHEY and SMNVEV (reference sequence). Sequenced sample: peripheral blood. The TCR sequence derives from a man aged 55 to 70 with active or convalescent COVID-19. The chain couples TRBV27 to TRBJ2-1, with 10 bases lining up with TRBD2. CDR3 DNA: TGTGCCACCACTCTGACTAGCGGGAATGAGCAGTTCTTC. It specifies CATTLTSGNEQFF.